Given below is one T cell receptor beta chain in context. Germline-derived CDR1 and CDR2 are MGHRA and YSYEKL. With 1 base removed from V and 11 bases from J, the gap between germline ends came to 17 bases. CDR3 length: 14 amino acids. The data are from a study of OX40 agonist ivuxolimab in advanced cancers. TCRdb keeps only in-frame clones here, not all; method: immunoSEQ multiplex PCR. The sample shows some 150,000 clones, about 93% of them seen only once. V is TRBV4-1 and J is TRBJ1-1, with D hard to call. This sequence originates from an adult with an advanced solid tumor such as melanoma, head and neck, liver or kidney cancer. The material was CD4+ or CD8+ T cells sorted from blood, obtained in a trial of the OX40 agonist ivuxolimab. The CDR3 here is CASSQVGKRDMAFF. CDR3 nucleotides: TGCGCCAGCAGCCAAGTCGGAAAAAGAGATATGGCTTTCTTT.